The rows below give T cell receptor beta chains drawn from one sample of a study of tumor-infiltrating lymphocytes in localized non-small cell lung cancer. Only in-frame clones appear in the TCRdb table, and some are missing; sequencing was by immunoSEQ multiplex PCR. The repertoire holds about 14,000 clones, with approximately 72% as singletons. The sample taken for sequencing was uninvolved lung tissue not adjacent to the tumor. The receptors were sampled from a human donor with non-small cell lung cancer. Both conserved end residues are trimmed from each CDR3. For some rows the clone size is stated as once, few or many, or as a class when expanded; others skip it.

j_call clone_size v_call cdr3_aa
TRBJ1-2 few TRBV7-8 ASSSQGDYGYT
TRBJ2-6 - TRBV6-5 ASKGPGGANVLT
TRBJ2-7 - TRBV6-6 ATKRTSGTSEGEQY
TRBJ2-5 - TRBV18 ASSPTATLQETQY
TRBJ1-1 - TRBV5-8 ASSIGTGTENTEAF
TRBJ1-5 - TRBV19 ASRPGQGARQPQH
TRBJ2-1 - TRBV9 ASSVLAGAYNEQF
TRBJ2-2 - TRBV27 ASRSNTGELF
TRBJ1-6 few TRBV19 ASTGGRHSPLH
TRBJ1-1 - TRBV21-1 ASSKDEGSAEAF
TRBJ2-3 few TRBV4-3 ASSQDSGRTDTQY
TRBJ2-5 - TRBV2 ASSRKRTSGGSQETQY
TRBJ2-3 - TRBV27 ASSPLSGGRGDTQY